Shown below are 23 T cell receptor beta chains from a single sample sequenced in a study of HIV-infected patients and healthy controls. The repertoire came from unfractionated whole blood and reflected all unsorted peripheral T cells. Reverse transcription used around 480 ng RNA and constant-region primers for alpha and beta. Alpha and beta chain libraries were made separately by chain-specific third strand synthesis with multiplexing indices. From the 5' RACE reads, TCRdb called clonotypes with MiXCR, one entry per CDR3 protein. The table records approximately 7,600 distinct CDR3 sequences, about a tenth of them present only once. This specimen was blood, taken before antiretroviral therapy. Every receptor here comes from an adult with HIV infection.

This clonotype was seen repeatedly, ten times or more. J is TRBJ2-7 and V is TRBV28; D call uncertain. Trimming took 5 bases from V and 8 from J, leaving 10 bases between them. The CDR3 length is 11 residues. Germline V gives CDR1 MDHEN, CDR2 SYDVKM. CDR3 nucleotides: TGTGCCAGCAGTCCGATGAGGAAGCAGTACTTC. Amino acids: CASSPMRKQYF.

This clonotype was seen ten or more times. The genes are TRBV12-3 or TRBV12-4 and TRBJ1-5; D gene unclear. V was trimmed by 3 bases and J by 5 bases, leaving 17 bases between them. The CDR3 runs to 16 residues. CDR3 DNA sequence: TGTGCCAGCAGTTTGACCAACCTGGGAAGGGATCAGCCCCAGCATTTT. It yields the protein CASSLTNLGRDQPQHF.

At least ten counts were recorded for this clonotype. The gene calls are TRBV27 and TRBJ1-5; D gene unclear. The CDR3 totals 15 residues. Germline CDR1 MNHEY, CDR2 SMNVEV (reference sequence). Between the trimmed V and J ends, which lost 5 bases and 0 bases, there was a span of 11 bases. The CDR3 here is CASSLNTYSNQPQHF. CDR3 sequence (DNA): TGTGCCAGCAGTCTCAACACTTATAGCAATCAGCCCCAGCATTTT.

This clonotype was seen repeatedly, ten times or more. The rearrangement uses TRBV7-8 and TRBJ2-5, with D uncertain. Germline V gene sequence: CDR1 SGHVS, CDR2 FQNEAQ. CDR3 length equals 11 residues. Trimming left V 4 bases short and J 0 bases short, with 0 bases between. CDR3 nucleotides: TGTGCCAGCAGCTACCAAGAGACCCAGTACTTC. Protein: CASSYQETQYF. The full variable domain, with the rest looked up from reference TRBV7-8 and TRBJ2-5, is GAGVSQSPRYKVAKRGQDVALRCDPISGHVSLFWYQQALGQGPEFLTYFQNEAQLDKSGLPSDRFFAERPEGSVSTLKIQRTQQEDSAVYLCASSYQETQYFGPGTRLLVL.

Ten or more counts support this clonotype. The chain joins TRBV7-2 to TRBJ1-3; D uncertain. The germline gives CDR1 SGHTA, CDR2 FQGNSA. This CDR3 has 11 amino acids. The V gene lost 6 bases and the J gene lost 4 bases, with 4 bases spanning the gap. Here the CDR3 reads CASRAGNTIYF. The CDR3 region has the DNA TGTGCCAGCAGGGCAGGAAACACCATATATTTT. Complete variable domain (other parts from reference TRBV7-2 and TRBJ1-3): GAGVSQSPSNKVTEKGKDVELRCDPISGHTALYWYRQSLGQGLEFLIYFQGNSAPDKSGLPSDRFSAERTGGSVSTLTIQRTQQEDSAVYLCASRAGNTIYFGEGSWLTVV.

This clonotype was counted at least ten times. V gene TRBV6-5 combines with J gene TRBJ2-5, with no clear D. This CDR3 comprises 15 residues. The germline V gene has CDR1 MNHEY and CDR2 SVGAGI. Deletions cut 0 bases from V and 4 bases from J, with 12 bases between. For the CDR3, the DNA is TGTGCCAGCAGTTACTCCCCGGGCCCGGCAGAGACCCAGTACTTC. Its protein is CASSYSPGPAETQYF.

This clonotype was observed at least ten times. Here the CDR3 reads CASSPLNYRGELFF. The CDR3 coding sequence is TGTGCCAGCAGCCCTTTAAACTACCGCGGGGAGCTGTTTTTT. V usage is TRBV3-1 and J usage is TRBJ2-2, with no clear D. This CDR3 is 14 amino acids long. CDR1 and CDR2 (germline): LGHDT, YNNKEL (reference sequence). The germline V and J ends were trimmed by 4 bases and 7 bases, with 13 bases remaining between them.

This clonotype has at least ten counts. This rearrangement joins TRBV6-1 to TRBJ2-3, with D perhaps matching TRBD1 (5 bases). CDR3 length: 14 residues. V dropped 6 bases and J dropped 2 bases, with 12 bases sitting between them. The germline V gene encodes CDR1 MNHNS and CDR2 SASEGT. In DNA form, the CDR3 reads TGTGCCAGCAGGGGCGACAGATTCACAGATACGCAGTATTTT. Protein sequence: CASRGDRFTDTQYF.

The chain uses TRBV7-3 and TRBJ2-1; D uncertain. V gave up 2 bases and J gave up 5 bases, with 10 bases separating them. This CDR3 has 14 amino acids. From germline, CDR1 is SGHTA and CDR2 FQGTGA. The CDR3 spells CASSLAGLNNEQFF. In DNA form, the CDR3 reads TGTGCCAGCAGCTTAGCTGGTCTGAACAATGAGCAGTTCTTC.

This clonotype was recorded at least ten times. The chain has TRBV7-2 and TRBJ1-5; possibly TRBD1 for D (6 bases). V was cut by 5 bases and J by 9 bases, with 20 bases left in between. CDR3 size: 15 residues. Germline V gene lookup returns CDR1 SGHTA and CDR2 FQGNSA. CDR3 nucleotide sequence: TGTGCCAGCAGCCGAGGACAGAACACGGTTTGGCCCCAGCATTTT. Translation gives CASSRGQNTVWPQHF. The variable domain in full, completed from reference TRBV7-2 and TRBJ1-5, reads GAGVSQSPSNKVTEKGKDVELRCDPISGHTALYWYRQSLGQGLEFLIYFQGNSAPDKSGLPSDRFSAERTGGSVSTLTIQRTQQEDSAVYLCASSRGQNTVWPQHFGDGTRLSIL.

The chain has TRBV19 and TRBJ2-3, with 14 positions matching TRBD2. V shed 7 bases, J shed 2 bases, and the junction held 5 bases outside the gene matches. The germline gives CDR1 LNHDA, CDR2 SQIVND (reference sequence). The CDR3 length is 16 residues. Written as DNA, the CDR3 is TGTGCCAGTACCGGGACTAGCGGGGGCTTCACAGATACGCAGTATTTT. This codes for CASTGTSGGFTDTQYF.

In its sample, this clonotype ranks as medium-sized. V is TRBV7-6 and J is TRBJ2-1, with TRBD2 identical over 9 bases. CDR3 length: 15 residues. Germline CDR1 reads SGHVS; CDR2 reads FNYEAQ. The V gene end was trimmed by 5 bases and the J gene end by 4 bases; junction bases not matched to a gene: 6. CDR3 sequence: CASSVSGRGYNEQFF. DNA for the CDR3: TGTGCCAGCAGCGTTAGCGGGAGAGGGTACAATGAGCAGTTCTTC. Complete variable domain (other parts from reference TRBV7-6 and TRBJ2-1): GAGVSQSPRYKVTKRGQDVALRCDPISGHVSLYWYRQALGQGPEFLTYFNYEAQQDKSGLPNDRFSAERPEGSISTLTIQRTEQRDSAMYRCASSVSGRGYNEQFFGPGTRLTVL.

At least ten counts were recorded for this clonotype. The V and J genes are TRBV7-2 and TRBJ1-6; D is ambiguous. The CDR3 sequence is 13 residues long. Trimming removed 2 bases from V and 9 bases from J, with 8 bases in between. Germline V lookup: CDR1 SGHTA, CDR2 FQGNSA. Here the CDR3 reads CASSLQETSPLHF. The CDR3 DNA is TGTGCCAGCAGCTTACAGGAGACTTCACCCCTCCACTTT. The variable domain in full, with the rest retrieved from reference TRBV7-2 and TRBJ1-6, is GAGVSQSPSNKVTEKGKDVELRCDPISGHTALYWYRQSLGQGLEFLIYFQGNSAPDKSGLPSDRFSAERTGGSVSTLTIQRTQQEDSAVYLCASSLQETSPLHFGNGTRLTVT.

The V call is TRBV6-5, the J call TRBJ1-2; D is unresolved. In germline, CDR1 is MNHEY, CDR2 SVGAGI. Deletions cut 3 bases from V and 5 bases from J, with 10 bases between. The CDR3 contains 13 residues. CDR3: CASSYSQLYGYTF. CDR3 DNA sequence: TGTGCCAGCAGTTATTCTCAGCTTTATGGCTACACCTTC.

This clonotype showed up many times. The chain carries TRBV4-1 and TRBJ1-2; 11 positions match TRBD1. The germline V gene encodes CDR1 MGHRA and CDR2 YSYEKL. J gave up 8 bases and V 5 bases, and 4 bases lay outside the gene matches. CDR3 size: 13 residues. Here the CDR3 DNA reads TGCGCCAGCAGCTTCGGACAGGGGGCGGGCTACACCTTC. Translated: CASSFGQGAGYTF.

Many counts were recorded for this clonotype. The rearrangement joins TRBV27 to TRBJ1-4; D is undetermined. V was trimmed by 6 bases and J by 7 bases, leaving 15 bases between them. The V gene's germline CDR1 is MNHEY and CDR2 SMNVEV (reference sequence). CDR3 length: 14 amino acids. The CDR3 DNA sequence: TGTGCCAGCAGACCCTCGGGTTTCGTTGAAAAACTGTTTTTT. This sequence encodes CASRPSGFVEKLFF.

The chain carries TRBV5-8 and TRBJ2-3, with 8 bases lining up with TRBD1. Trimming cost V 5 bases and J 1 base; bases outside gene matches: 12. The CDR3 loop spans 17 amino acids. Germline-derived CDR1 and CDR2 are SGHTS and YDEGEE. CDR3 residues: CASSLTGALPGTDTQYF. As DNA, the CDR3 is TGTGCCAGCAGTTTGACAGGGGCCCTCCCAGGCACAGATACGCAGTATTTT.

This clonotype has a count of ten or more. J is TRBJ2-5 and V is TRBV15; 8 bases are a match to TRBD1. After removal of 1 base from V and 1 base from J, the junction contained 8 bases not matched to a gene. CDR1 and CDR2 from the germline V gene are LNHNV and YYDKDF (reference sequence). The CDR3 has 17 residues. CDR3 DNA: TGTGCCACCAGCAGAGGGGACATTCAGGGGGCCCAAGAGACCCAGTACTTC. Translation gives CATSRGDIQGAQETQYF.

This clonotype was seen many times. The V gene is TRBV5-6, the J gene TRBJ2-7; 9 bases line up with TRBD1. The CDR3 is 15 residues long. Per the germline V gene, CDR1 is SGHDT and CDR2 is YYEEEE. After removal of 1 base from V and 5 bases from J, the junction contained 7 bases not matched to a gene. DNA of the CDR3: TGTGCCAGCAGCTTGCCCGGGACAGGGTCCCACGAGCAGTACTTC. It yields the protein CASSLPGTGSHEQYF.

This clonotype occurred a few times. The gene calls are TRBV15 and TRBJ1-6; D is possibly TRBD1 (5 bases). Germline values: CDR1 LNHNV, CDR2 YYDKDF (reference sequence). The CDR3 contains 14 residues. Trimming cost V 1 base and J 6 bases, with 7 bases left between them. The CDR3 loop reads CATSRVGGNSPLHF. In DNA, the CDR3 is TGTGCCACCAGCAGAGTGGGGGGTAATTCACCCCTCCACTTT.

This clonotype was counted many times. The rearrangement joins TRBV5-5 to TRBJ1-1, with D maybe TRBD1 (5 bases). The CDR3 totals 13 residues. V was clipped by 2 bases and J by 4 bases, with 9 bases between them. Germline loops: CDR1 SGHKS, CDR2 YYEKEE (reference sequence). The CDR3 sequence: CASSLEGATEAFF. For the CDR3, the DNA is TGTGCCAGCAGCTTAGAAGGGGCCACTGAAGCTTTCTTT.

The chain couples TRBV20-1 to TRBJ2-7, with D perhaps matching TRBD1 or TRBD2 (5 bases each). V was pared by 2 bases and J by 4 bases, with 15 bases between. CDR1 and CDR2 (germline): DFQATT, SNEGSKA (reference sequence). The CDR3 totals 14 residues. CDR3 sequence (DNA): TGCAGTGCTAGATACCGGGACCGTCAATACGAGCAGTACTTC. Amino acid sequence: CSARYRDRQYEQYF.

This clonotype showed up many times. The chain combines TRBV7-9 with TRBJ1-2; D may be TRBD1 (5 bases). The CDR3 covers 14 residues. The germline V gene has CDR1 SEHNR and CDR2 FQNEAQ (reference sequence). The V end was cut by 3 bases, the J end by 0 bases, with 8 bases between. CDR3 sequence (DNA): TGTGCCAGCAGCTTGGGACTGACTAACTATGGCTACACCTTC. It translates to CASSLGLTNYGYTF.